This is a list of T cell receptor beta chains from one sample in a study of T cell changes during pregnancy in multiple sclerosis. Measured with immunoSEQ multiplex PCR; TCRdb has only the in-frame clones, and not every one. The sample yields 45,000 to 60,000 clones, around 90% seen once. Sequencing used peripheral blood, obtained after pregnancy. Receptors were obtained from a female donor in good health, enrolled as a control in a pregnancy study. Both conserved end residues are part of each CDR3. The order of the fields is J gene, clone size, D gene, V gene, CDR3 protein, CDR3 DNA. The D gene is left open where the match is weak. Clone size is given for some rows only: seen once, a few or many times, or a class if the clone is expanded.

TRBJ2-1	NA	TRBD1	TRBV28	CASRTPDRYYNEQFF	TGTGCCAGCAGGACTCCGGACAGGTACTACAATGAGCAGTTCTTC
TRBJ1-4	NA	TRBD1	TRBV7-9	CASSPGGRNEKLFF	TGTGCCAGCAGCCCAGGGGGCAGGAATGAAAAACTGTTTTTT
TRBJ2-7	NA	NA	TRBV5-1	CASSLRRGQIDEQYF	TGCGCCAGCAGCTTGAGGAGGGGGCAAATTGACGAGCAGTACTTC
TRBJ2-6	NA	NA	TRBV6-1	CASSEEEGAGANVLTF	TGTGCCAGCAGTGAGGAAGAGGGTGCTGGGGCCAACGTCCTGACTTTC
TRBJ1-6	once	TRBD1	TRBV25-1	CASRGDRGPSDLHF	TGTGCCAGCAGGGGGGACAGGGGGCCCTCGGACCTCCACTTT
TRBJ2-7	NA	TRBD1	TRBV6-5	CATKGQGIDEQYF	TGTGCCACCAAGGGACAGGGGATCGACGAGCAGTACTTC
TRBJ1-2	NA	TRBD1	TRBV6-5	CASVDRADGYTF	TGTGCCAGCGTTGACAGGGCTGACGGCTACACCTTC
TRBJ2-7	once	TRBD1	TRBV5-4	CASSSLGTASYEQYF	TGTGCCAGCAGCTCCTTGGGGACAGCCTCCTACGAGCAGTACTTC
TRBJ1-4	NA	NA	TRBV7-2	CASSLSVREKLFF	TGTGCCAGCAGCTTAAGCGTTCGTGAAAAACTGTTTTTT
TRBJ1-2	NA	NA	TRBV6-6	CASRPNGGTPGYTF	TGTGCCAGCAGACCCAACGGGGGGACGCCCGGCTACACCTTC
TRBJ1-2	NA	NA	TRBV5-6	CASSAMGQGTVYGYTF	TGTGCCAGCAGCGCTATGGGGCAGGGGACCGTCTATGGCTACACCTTC
TRBJ1-2	NA	NA	TRBV21-1	CASSKISVRDPDYGYTF	TGTGCCAGCAGCAAAATATCGGTGCGGGACCCCGACTATGGCTACACCTTC
TRBJ2-3	NA	NA	TRBV27	CASSLSRPDTQYF	TGTGCCAGCAGTTTATCGCGGCCAGATACGCAGTATTTT
TRBJ1-1	NA	TRBD1	TRBV7-9	CASSFGTGKDTEAFF	TGTGCCAGCAGCTTTGGGACAGGGAAGGACACTGAAGCTTTCTTT
TRBJ2-7	NA	NA	TRBV5-5	CASSLNGYEQYF	TGTGCCAGCAGCTTGAACGGCTACGAGCAGTACTTC
TRBJ1-3	NA	TRBD1	TRBV6-5	CASSYMGQGTGNTIYF	TGTGCCAGCAGTTACATGGGACAGGGGACAGGAAACACCATATATTTT
TRBJ2-2	NA	NA	TRBV23-1	CASPSANTGELFF	TGCGCCAGTCCTAGTGCGAACACCGGGGAGCTGTTTTTT
TRBJ2-7	NA	TRBD1	TRBV2	CASRTLGTAYEQYF	TGTGCCAGCAGGACCCTCGGGACAGCCTACGAGCAGTACTTC